This is a list of T cell receptor beta chains from one sample in a study of cytomegalovirus exposure and HLA in healthy donors. Some clones are missing from TCRdb's copy, which holds only in-frame ones; the method was immunoSEQ multiplex PCR. The table records a few hundred thousand clones, around 87% of them present only once. The sequencing input was PBMCs. The receptors derive from a woman aged 18-29 years in good health and CMV-seronegative. Each CDR3 is given with its conserved first and last residue. The D gene is left open where the match is weak. Expanded clones are given a class, and other clones once, few, many or no size at all.

V: TRBV15
length: 16
J: TRBJ2-5
D: .
size: .
CDR3: CATSRDIRAYQETQYF
DNA: TGTGCCACCAGCAGAGATATCAGGGCGTACCAAGAGACCCAGTACTTC

V: TRBV7-8
length: 15
J: TRBJ2-7
D: TRBD1
size: .
CDR3: CASSPGTGVGVEQYF
DNA: TGTGCCAGCAGCCCCGGGACAGGGGTGGGTGTGGAGCAGTACTTC

V: TRBV6-4
length: 16
J: TRBJ2-3
D: .
size: once
CDR3: CASSQETVWSTDTQYF
DNA: TGTGCCAGCAGCCAGGAGACAGTTTGGAGCACAGATACGCAGTATTTT

V: TRBV9
length: 15
J: TRBJ2-1
D: TRBD2
size: .
CDR3: CASSALAGPYNEQFF
DNA: TGTGCCAGCAGCGCCTTAGCGGGGCCTTACAATGAGCAGTTCTTC

V: TRBV10-2
length: 16
J: TRBJ1-6
D: TRBD1
size: .
CDR3: CASKYFGTVDDSPLHF
DNA: TGCGCCAGCAAGTACTTTGGGACAGTGGATGATTCACCCCTCCACTTT

V: TRBV11-2
length: 14
J: TRBJ2-7
D: TRBD1
size: .
CDR3: CASSSWGTGQEQYF
DNA: TGTGCCAGCAGCTCGTGGGGGACAGGCCAAGAGCAGTACTTC

V: TRBV5-6
length: 15
J: TRBJ1-2
D: .
size: .
CDR3: CASSPGVSDNYGYTF
DNA: TGTGCCAGCAGCCCGGGAGTGTCCGATAACTATGGCTACACCTTC

V: TRBV4-3
length: 16
J: TRBJ2-1
D: .
size: .
CDR3: CASSHPTRIPYNEQFF
DNA: TGCGCCAGCAGCCACCCCACTAGAATACCTTACAATGAGCAGTTCTTC

V: TRBV28
length: 14
J: TRBJ1-3
D: .
size: .
CDR3: CASINGGTGNTIYF
DNA: TGTGCCAGTATAAACGGGGGAACCGGAAACACCATATATTTT

V: TRBV29-1
length: 10
J: TRBJ2-3
D: .
size: .
CDR3: CSVERDTQYF
DNA: TGCAGCGTTGAGCGAGATACGCAGTATTTT

V: TRBV28
length: 17
J: TRBJ1-2
D: .
size: .
CDR3: CASSFVAGDRANYGYTF
DNA: TGTGCCAGCAGTTTCGTGGCAGGAGACAGAGCTAACTATGGCTACACCTTC

V: TRBV19
length: 15
J: TRBJ1-2
D: TRBD1
size: .
CDR3: CASSIVGGAPRGYTF
DNA: TGTGCCAGTAGTATTGTAGGGGGCGCTCCACGTGGCTACACCTTC

V: TRBV5-1
length: 17
J: TRBJ2-6
D: .
size: .
CDR3: CASSFTHQEAGANVLTF
DNA: TGCGCCAGCAGCTTCACCCACCAGGAGGCTGGGGCCAACGTCCTGACTTTC

V: TRBV5-4
length: 16
J: TRBJ2-1
D: TRBD2
size: .
CDR3: CASSFGLAGVNNEQFF
DNA: TGTGCCAGCAGCTTCGGACTAGCGGGAGTGAACAATGAGCAGTTCTTC

V: TRBV28
length: 15
J: TRBJ1-2
D: .
size: .
CDR3: CASSSRLGLIEGYTF
DNA: TGTGCCAGCAGTTCCCGACTGGGTCTAATAGAGGGCTACACCTTC

V: TRBV6-1
length: 19
J: TRBJ2-7
D: TRBD2
size: once
CDR3: CASSEQLSGRAAVSYEQYF
DNA: TGTGCCAGCAGCGAACAACTTAGCGGGAGGGCCGCTGTCTCCTACGAGCAGTACTTC

V: TRBV7-2
length: 17
J: TRBJ2-1
D: .
size: .
CDR3: CASSLGSSRLGGNEQFF
DNA: TGTGCCAGCAGCTTAGGTTCTTCTCGACTAGGCGGCAATGAGCAGTTCTTC

V: TRBV18
length: 16
J: TRBJ1-1
D: .
size: .
CDR3: CASSPQAGDMGTEAFF
DNA: TGTGCCAGCTCACCACAGGCAGGGGATATGGGCACTGAAGCTTTCTTT

V: TRBV11-3
length: 17
J: TRBJ2-5
D: TRBD1
size: .
CDR3: CASSPGTDPNGLETQYF
DNA: TGTGCCAGCAGCCCCGGGACAGATCCGAACGGCCTAGAGACCCAGTACTTC

V: TRBV10-3
length: 14
J: TRBJ2-5
D: .
size: .
CDR3: CAISESGEKETQYF
DNA: TGTGCCATCAGTGAGTCTGGAGAGAAAGAGACCCAGTACTTC

V: TRBV19
length: 15
J: TRBJ1-4
D: .
size: .
CDR3: CASSISGQQNEKLFF
DNA: TGTGCCAGTAGTATAAGTGGACAGCAAAATGAAAAACTGTTTTTT

V: TRBV5-5
length: 15
J: TRBJ2-2
D: .
size: .
CDR3: CASSLVAGRTGELFF
DNA: TGTGCCAGCAGCTTGGTGGCAGGGCGCACCGGGGAGCTGTTTTTT

V: TRBV4-1
length: 15
J: TRBJ1-5
D: .
size: .
CDR3: CASSQIFGSNQPQHF
DNA: TGCGCCAGCAGCCAAATTTTTGGGAGTAATCAGCCCCAGCATTTT

V: TRBV2
length: 17
J: TRBJ2-7
D: TRBD1
size: once
CDR3: CASSEEGAGTGAYEQYF
DNA: TGTGCCAGCAGTGAAGAAGGGGCCGGGACAGGGGCCTACGAGCAGTACTTC

V: TRBV13
length: 16
J: TRBJ2-5
D: TRBD2
size: .
CDR3: CASSPGLAGAQETQYF
DNA: TGTGCCAGCAGCCCCGGACTAGCGGGAGCCCAAGAGACCCAGTACTTC

V: TRBV25-1
length: 14
J: TRBJ2-1
D: .
size: .
CDR3: CASSAIGGWNEQFF
DNA: TGTGCCAGCAGTGCCATAGGGGGTTGGAATGAGCAGTTCTTC

V: TRBV7-2
length: 13
J: TRBJ1-3
D: .
size: .
CDR3: CASSDGARNTIYF
DNA: TGTGCCAGCAGCGACGGAGCCCGAAACACCATATATTTT

V: TRBV5-1
length: 15
J: TRBJ1-2
D: .
size: .
CDR3: CASSLGSEKGNGYTF
DNA: TGCGCCAGCAGCTTGGGATCAGAAAAGGGGAATGGCTACACCTTC

V: TRBV6-5
length: 14
J: TRBJ2-1
D: .
size: once
CDR3: CASSTGRGFDEQFF
DNA: TGTGCCAGCAGCACTGGCCGGGGTTTCGATGAGCAGTTCTTC

V: TRBV6-6
length: 11
J: TRBJ1-5
D: .
size: .
CDR3: CASSPGQPQHF
DNA: TGTGCCAGCAGCCCAGGGCAGCCCCAGCATTTT

V: TRBV14
length: 13
J: TRBJ1-2
D: .
size: .
CDR3: CASSLGLLLGYTF
DNA: TGTGCCAGCAGCCTGGGACTTCTCCTCGGCTACACCTTC

V: TRBV14
length: 16
J: TRBJ2-7
D: TRBD1
size: .
CDR3: CASSQEGTGFSYEQYF
DNA: TGTGCCAGCAGCCAAGAGGGGACAGGGTTCAGCTACGAGCAGTACTTC

V: TRBV5-6
length: 14
J: TRBJ2-3
D: TRBD1
size: .
CDR3: CASSPGTGVDTQYF
DNA: TGTGCCAGCAGCCCCGGGACAGGGGTAGATACGCAGTATTTT

V: TRBV11-2
length: 16
J: TRBJ2-7
D: .
size: .
CDR3: CASSLFGGVLIYEQYF
DNA: TGTGCCAGCAGCTTATTTGGCGGGGTTCTTATCTACGAGCAGTACTTC

V: TRBV9
length: 14
J: TRBJ2-1
D: .
size: .
CDR3: CASSVGDSPREQFF
DNA: TGTGCCAGCAGCGTAGGAGACAGCCCTCGGGAGCAGTTCTTC

V: TRBV5-1
length: 16
J: TRBJ2-4
D: .
size: once
CDR3: CASSFGGGLAKNIQYF
DNA: TGCGCCAGCAGCTTCGGGGGTGGGCTGGCCAAAAACATTCAGTACTTC

V: TRBV10-2
length: 15
J: TRBJ2-3
D: .
size: .
CDR3: CASSESTGGTDTQYF
DNA: TGCGCCAGCAGTGAGTCGACAGGTGGCACAGATACGCAGTATTTT

V: TRBV9
length: 13
J: TRBJ2-1
D: .
size: few
CDR3: CASSVVSGHEQFF
DNA: TGTGCCAGCAGCGTAGTCTCAGGCCATGAGCAGTTCTTC

V: TRBV25-1
length: 17
J: TRBJ2-1
D: .
size: .
CDR3: CASSASTATSSYNEQFF
DNA: TGTGCCAGCAGTGCTTCGACGGCCACTAGCTCCTACAATGAGCAGTTCTTC

V: TRBV27
length: 14
J: TRBJ2-2
D: .
size: .
CDR3: CASSSYRETGELFF
DNA: TGTGCCAGCAGTTCTTACAGGGAGACCGGGGAGCTGTTTTTT

V: TRBV6-1
length: 14
J: TRBJ1-4
D: .
size: .
CDR3: CAINLGYSSEKLFF
DNA: TGTGCCATCAACCTCGGGTATTCCAGTGAAAAACTGTTTTTT

V: TRBV6-1
length: 15
J: TRBJ2-7
D: .
size: .
CDR3: CASSEEGFSFYEQYF
DNA: TGTGCCAGCAGTGAAGAGGGGTTCTCTTTCTACGAGCAGTACTTC

V: TRBV21-1
length: 12
J: TRBJ2-7
D: .
size: few
CDR3: CANIRGSYEQYF
DNA: TGTGCCAACATCAGAGGCTCCTACGAGCAGTACTTC